The sequence of this TCR beta chain was determined in a study of regulatory T cells in long-lasting Graves disease. Study results and limitations: Analysis covered peripheral blood alone, not thyroid tissue.

Time point defined: persistent/refractory GD, antithyroid drugs over 5 years with positive TRAb. From RNA extracted from PBMCs, the TCR library was made. CDR3 length equals 16 residues. The V and J ends lost 5 bases and 0 bases, in that order; junction bases with no gene match: 9. Germline CDR1 reads LNHDA; CDR2 reads SQIVND (reference sequence). CDR3-region Arm-PCR and iRepertoire HTBI primers produced the TCR beta libraries. TCRdb independently ran MiXCR on the multiplex PCR reads; one entry per CDR3 protein. The data show 500,000 to 700,000 distinct CDR3 sequences, roughly 30% seen once. About this clonotype itself: Its specificity is unknown.

The V call is TRBV19, the J call TRBJ1-1; TRBD1 aligns across 7 bases. Sequencing was performed on peripheral blood mononuclear cells (PBMCs), taken when the disease was refractory, from a patient treated with antithyroid drugs. This receptor was obtained from a female donor with Graves disease. As DNA, the CDR3 is TGTGCCAGTAGTCTAGGACAGGTATACATGAACACTGAAGCTTTCTTT. Protein: CASSLGQVYMNTEAFF.